A selection of T cell receptor beta chains follows, all from one sample in a study of shared clonotypes between healthy human individuals. The protocol was immunoSEQ multiplex PCR, while the TCRdb copy is restricted to in-frame clones and leaves out a portion. The table lists 800,000 to 1,200,000 clones, more than 75% of them singletons. The sample taken for sequencing was memory CD4+ T cells from PBMCs. These receptors were collected from a young man in good health. Some clones in this sample may be carry-over from other donors' samples. Each CDR3 is given with its conserved first and last residue. D genes are given only for firm matches. Where a row states a size, it is once, few, many or the class of an expanded clone; other rows omit it.

CDR3 protein | CDR3 DNA | J gene | clone size | CDR3 length | V gene | D gene
CASSLGTSSGNTIYF | TGCGCCAGCAGCCTCGGGACGAGCTCTGGAAACACCATATATTTT | TRBJ1-3 | . | 15 | TRBV5-1 | .
CASSLSARGYTF | TGTGCCAGCAGTTTGTCCGCTAGGGGCTACACCTTC | TRBJ1-2 | many | 12 | TRBV28 | .
CARDTDQETQYF | TGTGCTCGAGATACGGACCAAGAGACCCAGTACTTC | TRBJ2-5 | . | 12 | TRBV30 | .
CASSFGPWDQPQHF | TGTGCCAGCAGTTTCGGGCCCTGGGATCAGCCCCAGCATTTT | TRBJ1-5 | . | 14 | TRBV6-5 | .
CASSRDRGSGELFF | TGTGCCAGCAGCCGGGACAGGGGGAGCGGGGAGCTGTTTTTT | TRBJ2-2 | . | 14 | TRBV5-4 | TRBD1
CSVILGQGVFNEQFF | TGCAGCGTAATATTGGGACAGGGGGTTTTCAATGAGCAGTTCTTC | TRBJ2-1 | . | 15 | TRBV29-1 | TRBD1
CASSLRLAGGETQYF | TGTGCCAGCAGCTTACGACTAGCGGGAGGTGAGACCCAGTACTTC | TRBJ2-5 | once | 15 | TRBV5-6 | TRBD2
CASSFPTSGIYEQYF | TGTGCCAGCAGTTTTCCGACTAGCGGGATATACGAGCAGTACTTC | TRBJ2-7 | . | 15 | TRBV28 | TRBD2
CASSPQKGDQEKLFF | TGTGCCAGCTCACCTCAGAAGGGGGATCAGGAAAAACTGTTTTTT | TRBJ1-4 | few | 15 | TRBV18 | .
CASSPLRREWETQYF | TGTGCCAGCTCACCACTTAGGAGGGAGTGGGAGACCCAGTACTTC | TRBJ2-5 | . | 15 | TRBV18 | .
CSVEVATGETQYF | TGCAGCGTTGAGGTGGCTACCGGGGAGACCCAGTACTTC | TRBJ2-5 | . | 13 | TRBV29-1 | .
CASSSRGTGAGNTIYF | TGTGCCAGCAGCTCCCGAGGGACAGGGGCTGGAAACACCATATATTTT | TRBJ1-3 | . | 16 | TRBV11-2 | TRBD1
CASSLGAAGGAGETQYF | TGCGCCAGCAGCTTGGGGGCAGCGGGAGGCGCTGGGGAGACCCAGTACTTC | TRBJ2-5 | . | 17 | TRBV5-1 | TRBD2
CASSPVLQEYGYTF | TGTGCCAGCAGCCCCGTCCTACAGGAATACGGCTACACCTTC | TRBJ1-2 | . | 14 | TRBV5-6 | .
CASSQDTRYSNQPQHF | TGCGCCAGCAGCCAAGATACGCGATATAGCAATCAGCCCCAGCATTTT | TRBJ1-5 | . | 16 | TRBV4-1 | .
CASSDRGGGTQYF | TGTGCCAGCAGCGACAGGGGAGGGGGGACCCAGTACTTC | TRBJ2-5 | . | 13 | TRBV7-2 | .
CASSAQRQETQYF | TGTGCCAGCAGCGCCCAGCGCCAAGAGACCCAGTACTTC | TRBJ2-5 | . | 13 | TRBV7-2 | .
CASSLETGGNSPLHF | TGTGCCAGCAGCTTAGAGACAGGGGGAAATTCACCCCTCCACTTT | TRBJ1-6 | . | 15 | TRBV7-9 | TRBD1
CASTNSYGYTF | TGTGCCAGCACCAACAGCTATGGCTACACCTTC | TRBJ1-2 | . | 11 | TRBV28 | .
CASSPSFNQPQHF | TGTGCCAGCTCTCCGTCGTTTAATCAGCCCCAGCATTTT | TRBJ1-5 | . | 13 | TRBV18 | .
CASSLVSLLKSETQYF | TGTGCCAGCAGCTTGGTGTCTCTGCTCAAATCTGAGACCCAGTACTTC | TRBJ2-5 | few | 16 | TRBV5-6 | .
CASRYQGLRTGELFF | TGTGCCAGCAGATATCAGGGGCTAAGGACCGGGGAGCTGTTTTTT | TRBJ2-2 | . | 15 | TRBV7-6 | .
CASSFGNTIYF | TGCGCCAGCAGTTTTGGAAACACCATATATTTT | TRBJ1-3 | . | 11 | TRBV10-1 | .
CASSHLPRGDDVYEQYF | TGTGCCAGCAGCCATCTCCCTAGAGGGGATGATGTCTACGAGCAGTACTTC | TRBJ2-7 | once | 17 | TRBV4-2 | .
CASRLAPNTGELFF | TGTGCCAGCAGACTAGCGCCGAACACCGGGGAGCTGTTTTTT | TRBJ2-2 | . | 14 | TRBV2 | TRBD2
CASSQEGTANYGYTF | TGCGCCAGCAGCCAAGAGGGGACAGCTAACTATGGCTACACCTTC | TRBJ1-2 | . | 15 | TRBV4-1 | TRBD1
CASSPRRLAGSTDTQYF | TGTGCCAGCAGTCCTAGGCGGCTAGCGGGATCAACAGATACGCAGTATTTT | TRBJ2-3 | . | 17 | TRBV28 | TRBD2
CASRSLGSGNTIYF | TGTGCCAGCAGGAGCCTGGGCAGTGGAAACACCATATATTTT | TRBJ1-3 | . | 14 | TRBV9 | .
CASSPSSGANTEAFF | TGTGCCAGCTCACCATCGTCAGGGGCGAATACTGAAGCTTTCTTT | TRBJ1-1 | . | 15 | TRBV18 | .
CASSPTPGLSYTF | TGTGCCAGCTCACCAACCCCGGGGTTGAGCTACACCTTC | TRBJ1-2 | few | 13 | TRBV18 | .
CASSPRTGPGQPQHF | TGTGCCAGCAGCCCCCGGACAGGCCCGGGGCAGCCCCAGCATTTT | TRBJ1-5 | . | 15 | TRBV7-9 | TRBD1
CASSRLAGRYEQYF | TGTGCCAGCAGTCGACTAGCGGGACGCTACGAGCAGTACTTC | TRBJ2-7 | . | 14 | TRBV6-5 | TRBD2
CASSDRTSLNIQYF | TGTGCCAGCAGTGATAGGACTAGCCTAAACATTCAGTACTTC | TRBJ2-4 | . | 14 | TRBV6-1 | TRBD2
CASSPPGQGGSQYF | TGTGCCAGCTCACCACCGGGACAGGGAGGGTCCCAGTACTTC | TRBJ2-5 | . | 14 | TRBV18 | TRBD1
CASGRQETQYF | TGTGCCAGCGGCCGTCAAGAGACCCAGTACTTC | TRBJ2-5 | . | 11 | TRBV5-5 | .
CASSPLGFEADQPQHF | TGTGCCAGCAGTCCCCTGGGGTTCGAGGCGGATCAGCCCCAGCATTTT | TRBJ1-5 | . | 16 | TRBV28 | .